Following are 23 T cell receptor beta chains from one sample sequenced in a study of shared clonotypes between healthy human individuals. The naive CD8 fraction comprised CD45RO-negative cells positively selected for CCR7 and excluded terminally differentiated effector memory CD45RA+ cells. Method: immunoSEQ multiplex PCR; TCRdb's copy keeps in-frame clones and lacks some. The sample has 750,000 to 1,000,000 clones, 90% to 95% seen once. Sample: naive CD8+ T cells sorted from blood. The receptors here all came from a man between 25 and 39 years old in good health.

The CDR3 loop reads CASSLDRMGYNEQFF. The CDR3 DNA is TGTGCCAGCAGCTTAGATCGAATGGGGTACAATGAGCAGTTCTTC. The V and J genes are TRBV11-2 and TRBJ2-1; D is unresolved. The CDR3 has 15 amino acids. V was pared by 0 bases and J by 4 bases, with 10 bases between. From germline, CDR1 is SGHAT and CDR2 FQNNGV.

In this sample, this clone turned up a few times. V is TRBV28 and J is TRBJ1-2; tentatively, D is TRBD1 (5 bases). From germline, CDR1 is MDHEN and CDR2 SYDVKM. This CDR3 comprises 13 residues. Trimming took off 7 bases at V and 8 bases at J, with 17 bases between the two ends. CDR3 region: CASTLETGWGYTF. CDR3 coding DNA: TGTGCCAGCACCCTCGAAACAGGTTGGGGCTACACCTTC.

This sequence joins TRBV19 and TRBJ2-7, with D hard to call. Per the germline V gene, CDR1 is LNHDA and CDR2 is SQIVND (reference sequence). The CDR3 consists of 14 residues. Deletions cut 1 base from V and 4 bases from J, with 11 bases between. CDR3 residues: CASSIAAVAYEQYF. The CDR3 DNA sequence: TGTGCCAGTAGTATAGCGGCGGTTGCGTACGAGCAGTACTTC. The whole variable domain, remainder taken from reference TRBV19 and TRBJ2-7, is DGGITQSPKYLFRKEGQNVTLSCEQNLNHDAMYWYRQDPGQGLRLIYYSQIVNDFQKGDIAEGYSVSREKKESFPLTVTSAQKNPTAFYLCASSIAAVAYEQYFGPGTRLTVT.

This rearrangement joins TRBV7-6 to TRBJ2-1; perhaps TRBD2 as D (5 bases). The V end lost 5 bases, the J end lost 5 bases, and 16 bases lay between the germline ends. Germline CDR1 SGHVS, CDR2 FNYEAQ. This CDR3 has 15 residues. CDR3 region: CASSAEYSGDNEQFF. CDR3 DNA: TGTGCCAGCAGCGCCGAATATTCCGGGGACAATGAGCAGTTCTTC.

This sequence joins TRBV27 and TRBJ2-1; perhaps TRBD1 as D (5 bases). Per germline, CDR1 MNHEY and CDR2 SMNVEV (reference sequence). The CDR3 totals 14 residues. Trimming left V 5 bases short and J 7 bases short, with 15 bases between. In DNA, the CDR3 is TGTGCCAGCAGTCCCCCCGCCAGGGCTAATGAGCAGTTCTTC. Translating gives CASSPPARANEQFF.

As regards this clone: Different DNA sequences within this sample yield the same CDR3. The chain links TRBV29-1 to TRBJ2-7, with 7 nucleotides matching TRBD2. The CDR3 contains 13 residues. Trimming removed 3 bases from V and 1 base from J; junction bases left unmatched: 3. Looked up from germline, CDR1 is SQVTM and CDR2 is ANQGSEA. The CDR3 spells CSVDSGGSYEQYF. Here the CDR3 DNA reads TGCAGCGTTGACTCCGGGGGGTCCTACGAGCAGTACTTC.

The rearrangement links TRBV7-9 to TRBJ2-7, with D possibly matching TRBD1 (5 bases). The V end lost 5 bases, the J end lost 2 bases, and 16 bases lay between the germline ends. This CDR3 is 15 amino acids long. The germline gives CDR1 SEHNR, CDR2 FQNEAQ (reference sequence). CDR3 sequence reads: CASSPPTEPTYEQYF. CDR3 DNA sequence: TGTGCCAGCAGCCCCCCGACAGAACCAACCTACGAGCAGTACTTC.

J is TRBJ2-3 and V is TRBV4-1; D is perhaps TRBD2 (5 bases). In germline, CDR1 is MGHRA, CDR2 YSYEKL. Deletions cut 3 bases from V and 2 bases from J, with 9 bases between. The CDR3 extends over 14 amino acids. Here the CDR3 reads CASSHLDYTDTQYF. As DNA, the CDR3 is TGCGCCAGCAGCCACCTCGACTACACAGATACGCAGTATTTT.

This clone is a singleton in its sample. The chain is built from TRBV9 and TRBJ2-7, with TRBD2 identical over 8 bases. The CDR3 covers 15 residues. The V and J ends lost 0 bases and 6 bases, in that order; junction bases with no gene match: 8. Germline V gene lookup returns CDR1 SGDLS and CDR2 YYNGEE. CDR3 region: CASSVGSSGGREQYF. The CDR3 bases are TGTGCCAGCAGCGTAGGGTCCAGCGGGGGACGCGAGCAGTACTTC.

The CDR3 DNA reads as TGTGCCACCAGCCAGGGGTCCTACGAGCAGTACTTC. It codes for CATSQGSYEQYF. The J gene is TRBJ2-7, the V gene TRBV15; the D gene is possibly TRBD1 (6 bases). Germline V gene sequence: CDR1 LNHNV, CDR2 YYDKDF (reference sequence). The CDR3 contains 12 residues. Trimming removed 5 bases at V and 1 base at J, with 6 bases between.

The rearrangement uses TRBV6-5 and TRBJ1-5, with D possibly matching TRBD1 (5 bases). Trimming took off 4 bases at V and 1 base at J, with 11 bases between the two ends. The CDR3 covers 15 residues. Germline values: CDR1 MNHEY, CDR2 SVGAGI. This CDR3 reads CASSSWGLSNQPQHF. CDR3 in DNA: TGTGCCAGCAGTTCGTGGGGGTTGAGCAATCAGCCCCAGCATTTT.

The chain is built from TRBV7-8 and TRBJ2-3, with 14 bases matching TRBD2. The CDR3 consists of 17 residues. The V and J ends lost 5 bases and 1 base, in that order; junction bases with no gene match: 5. Looked up from germline, CDR1 is SGHVS and CDR2 is FQNEAQ. CDR3 bases: TGTGCCAGCAGCCCGCGACTAGCGGGAGGGGGCACAGATACGCAGTATTTT. Amino acid sequence: CASSPRLAGGGTDTQYF.

The chain uses TRBV2 and TRBJ2-3, with D perhaps TRBD1 (6 bases). The V gene lost 7 bases and the J gene lost 4 bases, with 18 bases spanning the gap. The CDR3 spans 15 residues. The germline V gene encodes CDR1 SNHLY and CDR2 FYNNEI. CDR3 sequence (DNA): TGTGCCAGCAACGACGGGCGACAGGTCCCAGATACGCAGTATTTT. Its translation is CASNDGRQVPDTQYF. Full variable domain (rest looked up from reference TRBV2 and TRBJ2-3): EPEVTQTPSHQVTQMGQEVILRCVPISNHLYFYWYRQILGQKVEFLVSFYNNEISEKSEIFDDQFSVERPDGSNFTLKIRSTKLEDSAMYFCASNDGRQVPDTQYFGPGTRLTVL.

This chain uses TRBV21-1 with TRBJ1-3. TRBV21-1 is listed as a pseudogene. The CDR3 is 15 residues long. CDR3 region: CASSNGDGEGNTIYF. The CDR3 DNA is TGTGCCAGCAGCAATGGGGACGGGGAGGGAAACACCATATATTTT.

The chain's CDR3 is CASSQEGASGNEQFF. The DNA of the CDR3 is TGCGCCAGCAGCCAAGAGGGGGCTAGCGGAAATGAGCAGTTCTTC. The chain employs TRBV4-1 and TRBJ2-1, with a tentative D call TRBD2 (7 bases). Trimming shortened V by 0 bases and J by 7 bases, and 13 bases separated the two germline ends. CDR3 size: 15 residues. Germline values: CDR1 MGHRA, CDR2 YSYEKL.

V is TRBV27 and J is TRBJ2-1; no reliable D call. The CDR3 totals 16 residues. Germline loops: CDR1 MNHEY, CDR2 SMNVEV (reference sequence). V was trimmed by 5 bases and J by 8 bases, leaving 22 bases between them. The CDR3 DNA follows: TGTGCCAGCAGTACCCTAGGCACCGGTAATCGCCATGAGCAGTTCTTC. Protein: CASSTLGTGNRHEQFF.

The chain couples TRBV29-1 to TRBJ2-5; 9 bases map to TRBD2. Trimming at V came to 1 base and at J to 1 base, leaving 16 bases not matched to a gene. CDR3 length: 19 amino acids. CDR1 and CDR2 (germline): SQVTM, ANQGSEA. CDR3 coding DNA: TGCAGCGTTGAAGGGGGGACGGAATTTCAGACTAGCGGCCAAGAGACCCAGTACTTC. It yields the protein CSVEGGTEFQTSGQETQYF.

The V and J genes are TRBV7-6 and TRBJ2-1; D is possibly TRBD1 or TRBD2 (5 bases each). The V gene lost 5 bases and the J gene lost 6 bases, with 20 bases spanning the gap. The CDR3 length is 16 residues. The germline CDR1 and CDR2 sequences are SGHVS and FNYEAQ. CDR3 residues: CASSHPEGLGRNEQFF. DNA for the CDR3: TGTGCCAGCAGCCACCCTGAGGGCTTGGGGCGCAATGAGCAGTTCTTC.

This chain uses TRBV28 with TRBJ1-4; 9 bases align to TRBD1. The CDR3 contains 18 residues. V was pared by 5 bases and J by 0 bases, with 10 bases of the junction left unmatched. Germline-derived CDR1 and CDR2 are MDHEN and SYDVKM. The CDR3 is CASSLRGTGSSTNEKLFF. DNA for the CDR3: TGTGCCAGCAGTCTTAGGGGGACAGGGTCCTCAACTAATGAAAAACTGTTTTTT.

This chain's CDR3 is CASSFTDNEQFF. DNA for the CDR3: TGCGCCAGCAGCTTCACAGACAATGAGCAGTTCTTC. This chain links TRBV5-1 with TRBJ2-1; no clear D gene. The germline V and J ends were trimmed by 2 bases and 5 bases, with 5 bases remaining between them. Germline CDR1 SGHRS, CDR2 YFSETQ. The CDR3 is made up of 12 amino acids. Variable domain in full (rest from reference TRBV5-1 and TRBJ2-1): KAGVTQTPRYLIKTRGQQVTLSCSPISGHRSVSWYQQTPGQGLQFLFEYFSETQRNKGNFPGRFSGRQFSNSRSEMNVSTLELGDSALYLCASSFTDNEQFFGPGTRLTVL.

This chain joins TRBV7-9 and TRBJ2-2; possible D gene TRBD1, 6 bases. CDR1 is SEHNR and CDR2 is FQNEAQ in the germline V gene (reference sequence). CDR3 length: 17 amino acids. Trimming took off 1 base at V and 7 bases at J, with 19 bases between the two ends. CDR3: CASSLGTGTNYHGELFF. The CDR3 DNA is TGTGCCAGCAGCTTAGGTACCGGGACAAATTACCACGGGGAGCTGTTTTTT.

V gene TRBV19 combines with J gene TRBJ2-3, with D tentatively TRBD2 (6 bases). From germline, CDR1 is LNHDA and CDR2 SQIVND (reference sequence). CDR3 size: 14 residues. Trimming stripped 3 bases from V and 3 bases from J, with 10 bases between. The CDR3 here is CASSILAGTDTQYF. In DNA, the CDR3 is TGTGCCAGTAGTATTCTGGCGGGGACAGATACGCAGTATTTT.

This clone was observed a single time. The chain employs TRBV5-5 and TRBJ2-1; TRBD2 might be the D (5 bases). The ends were cut back, 3 bases at V and 0 bases at J, with 10 bases in the middle. This CDR3 has 15 residues. The germline V gene encodes CDR1 SGHKS and CDR2 YYEKEE (reference sequence). The CDR3 loop reads CASSWTFSSYNEQFF. In DNA, the CDR3 is TGTGCCAGCAGCTGGACTTTTTCCTCCTACAATGAGCAGTTCTTC.